Each of the 31 T cell receptor beta chains below was sequenced from the same sample in a study of blood T cell repertoires in COVID-19. Libraries were prepared by immunoSEQ multiplex PCR; TCRdb keeps only in-frame clonotypes and omits some of them. Of around 200,000 clones in the sample, around 85% were seen once. Sequenced material: peripheral blood. Every receptor here comes from a woman aged 80 or over with acute or convalescent COVID-19.

This chain joins TRBV30 and TRBJ1-4; 7 positions agree with TRBD1. The V gene end was trimmed by 5 bases and the J gene end by 4 bases; junction bases not matched to a gene: 4. Germline V gives CDR1 GTSNPN, CDR2 SVGIG (reference sequence). The CDR3 is made up of 13 amino acids. The CDR3 DNA follows: TGTGCCTGGTCGGGACAGCATAATGAAAAACTGTTTTTT. Translation gives CAWSGQHNEKLFF.

V is TRBV9 and J is TRBJ1-1, with 7 bases that match TRBD1. V lost 2 bases to trimming and J lost 3 bases; unmatched junction nucleotides: 7. Germline loops: CDR1 SGDLS, CDR2 YYNGEE. This CDR3 spans 15 amino acids. CDR3 protein: CASSVSTGSDTEAFF. The DNA for the CDR3 is TGTGCCAGCAGCGTCTCGACAGGGTCAGACACTGAAGCTTTCTTT.

V usage is TRBV30 and J usage is TRBJ2-7; 11 positions match TRBD2. The V segment lost 5 bases and the J segment 4 bases; nucleotides outside the gene matches: 10. The V gene's germline CDR1 is GTSNPN and CDR2 SVGIG (reference sequence). The CDR3 length is 15 residues. The CDR3 protein is CAWGTWTSGLYEQYF. In DNA form, the CDR3 reads TGTGCCTGGGGAACTTGGACTAGCGGGCTATACGAGCAGTACTTC.

The rearrangement links TRBV29-1 to TRBJ2-7; 10 bases fit TRBD2. J was trimmed by 4 bases and V by 5 bases; bases with no gene match: 5. The germline V gene encodes CDR1 SQVTM and CDR2 ANQGSEA. This CDR3 is 13 amino acids long. CDR3 region: CSVPSGRAYEQYF. The CDR3 DNA is TGCAGCGTTCCTAGCGGGAGAGCGTACGAGCAGTACTTC.

This sequence joins TRBV5-5 and TRBJ1-6, with D unresolved. Trimming removed 4 bases from V and 11 bases from J, with 16 bases in between. Germline assignment: CDR1 SGHKS and CDR2 YYEKEE (reference sequence). The CDR3 runs 14 residues. This CDR3 reads CASSPGLTSPPLHF. The CDR3 nucleotides are TGTGCCAGCAGCCCCGGACTCACTAGCCCACCCCTCCACTTT.

The chain recombines TRBV5-1 with TRBJ2-2; no definite D call. Germline lookup yields CDR1 SGHRS and CDR2 YFSETQ. Trimming pared 0 bases from V and 3 bases from J, leaving 9 bases between. The CDR3 has 15 amino acids. The CDR3 sequence is CASSLARPDTGELFF. As DNA, the CDR3 is TGCGCCAGCAGCTTGGCCAGGCCAGACACCGGGGAGCTGTTTTTT.

This sequence joins TRBV6-6 and TRBJ2-1, with TRBD2 identical over 13 bases. Germline lookup yields CDR1 MNHNY and CDR2 SVGAGI (reference sequence). Trimming took 6 bases from V and 7 from J; bases not matched to a gene: 6. The CDR3 is made up of 15 amino acids. The CDR3 region is CASSWTSGGYNEQFF. In DNA form, the CDR3 reads TGTGCCAGCAGCTGGACTAGCGGGGGCTATAATGAGCAGTTCTTC.

The rearrangement links TRBV6-1 to TRBJ1-1, with D possibly matching TRBD1 (6 bases). From germline, CDR1 is MNHNS and CDR2 SASEGT. The length of the CDR3 is 16 residues. The V end lost 0 bases, the J end lost 4 bases, and 15 bases lay between the germline ends. This CDR3 reads CASSEAHRASGTEAFF. CDR3 coding DNA: TGTGCCAGCAGTGAAGCCCACAGGGCATCAGGCACTGAAGCTTTCTTT.

DNA for the CDR3: TGTGCTAGTGGTTTGGTATCCCTAGCGGGGATACAACCTTCCTACGAGCAGTACTTC. Translation gives CASGLVSLAGIQPSYEQYF. The chain carries TRBV12-5 and TRBJ2-7; 9 bases agree with TRBD2. CDR1 is LGHNT, CDR2 FRNRAP, per germline. With 0 bases clipped from V and 1 base from J, the junction kept 13 bases outside the gene matches. This CDR3 is built from 19 residues.

The chain links TRBV7-2 to TRBJ1-2; TRBD1 is a possible D gene (6 bases). Germline V gene lookup returns CDR1 SGHTA and CDR2 FQGNSA. The CDR3 runs to 15 residues. Trimming took 1 base from V and 8 from J, leaving 17 bases between them. The DNA of the CDR3 is TGTGCCAGCAGCTTAGGGGGGGGCTTTCTAGGAGGCTACACCTTC. Its protein product is CASSLGGGFLGGYTF.

The J gene is TRBJ2-5, the V gene TRBV4-3; the D gene is possibly TRBD1 (6 bases). Germline V gives CDR1 LGHNA, CDR2 YSLEER. V shed 4 bases and J shed 4 bases, with 16 bases lying between them. The CDR3 consists of 15 residues. The CDR3 nucleotides read TGCGCCAGCAGCCGCCAGACAGGAGGCCCAGAGACCCAGTACTTC. This sequence encodes CASSRQTGGPETQYF.

The CDR3 coding sequence is TGTGCCAGTATCGGGTCCCTCTCCTACAATGAGCAGTTCTTC. Translating it yields CASIGSLSYNEQFF. The rearrangement links TRBV19 to TRBJ2-1; D not resolved. Trimming pared 7 bases from V and 0 bases from J, leaving 10 bases between. The CDR3 sequence is 14 residues long. Germline assignment: CDR1 LNHDA and CDR2 SQIVND (reference sequence).

The J gene is TRBJ1-3, the V gene TRBV6-1, with TRBD1 matching 7 bases. The CDR3 runs to 15 residues. Germline trimming cut 2 bases from V and 8 bases from J; bases unmatched to any gene: 9. CDR1 is MNHNS and CDR2 is SASEGT in the germline V gene. The CDR3 sequence: CASSERGDSPDTIYF. The CDR3 coding sequence is TGTGCCAGCAGTGAACGAGGGGACAGCCCGGACACCATATATTTT.

The chain carries TRBV7-6 and TRBJ2-1, with TRBD2 matching 16 bases. In germline, CDR1 is SGHVS, CDR2 FNYEAQ. Trimming at V came to 4 bases and at J to 12 bases, leaving 12 bases not matched to a gene. The CDR3 is 17 residues long. Here the CDR3 reads CASSSLPGLAGGHGQFF. Here the CDR3 DNA reads TGTGCCAGCAGCTCCCTTCCGGGACTAGCGGGGGGGCACGGGCAGTTCTTC.

To note about this clone: Distinct nucleotide sequences in the sample also encode this CDR3. This sequence joins TRBV2 and TRBJ1-1; maybe TRBD1 (5 bases). Per the germline V gene, CDR1 is SNHLY and CDR2 is FYNNEI. V dropped 6 bases and J dropped 1 base, with 9 bases sitting between them. This CDR3 is built from 13 residues. The CDR3 coding sequence is TGTGCCAGCAGCGTCGGGGGGAACACTGAAGCTTTCTTT. Amino acids: CASSVGGNTEAFF.

The J gene is TRBJ1-2, the V gene TRBV12-3 or TRBV12-4; D is ambiguous. V lost 3 bases and J lost 0, with 5 bases in between. The CDR3 length is 13 residues. CDR3 sequence (DNA): TGTGCCAGCAGTTTCGGGGCTAACTATGGCTACACCTTC. The encoded protein is CASSFGANYGYTF.

The CDR3 DNA sequence: TGTGCCATGCGGGACAGACCTAACACCGGGGAGCTGTTTTTT. This gives the protein CAMRDRPNTGELFF. The chain has TRBV10-3 and TRBJ2-2, with a weak D call TRBD1 (7 bases). The V gene lost 9 bases and the J gene lost 2 bases, with 13 bases spanning the gap. This CDR3 is built from 14 residues. Germline V lookup: CDR1 ENHRY, CDR2 SYGVKD.

The chain is built from TRBV10-3 and TRBJ1-6, with 7 positions matching TRBD1. V trimming: 1 base; J trimming: 7 bases; junction bases outside the gene matches: 4. Germline CDR1 and CDR2: ENHRY and SYGVKD. The CDR3 runs to 15 residues. This CDR3 is CAISEFTGANSPLHF. CDR3 sequence (DNA): TGTGCCATCAGTGAGTTTACAGGGGCGAATTCACCCCTCCACTTT.

V gene TRBV11-2 combines with J gene TRBJ2-1; 10 bases are a match to TRBD2. Germline trimming cut 2 bases from V and 7 bases from J; bases unmatched to any gene: 5. Germline lookup yields CDR1 SGHAT and CDR2 FQNNGV. The CDR3 covers 15 residues. The chain's CDR3 is CASSLTGLAKNEQFF. The CDR3 DNA is TGTGCCAGCAGCTTAACGGGACTAGCGAAAAATGAGCAGTTCTTC.

This clone was found a few times. The rearrangement joins TRBV29-1 to TRBJ1-2; weak D call: TRBD1 (5 bases). Trimming removed 1 base at V and 2 bases at J, with 11 bases between. CDR1 and CDR2 (germline): SQVTM, ANQGSEA. This CDR3 region has 14 residues. The CDR3 here is CSVEAGLTNYGYTF. CDR3 bases: TGCAGCGTTGAAGCAGGGTTGACGAACTATGGCTACACCTTC.

V and J are TRBV2 and TRBJ2-1; 7 positions agree with TRBD1. The CDR3 consists of 14 residues. J was trimmed by 3 bases and V by 6 bases; bases with no gene match: 5. CDR1 is SNHLY, CDR2 FYNNEI, per germline. The CDR3 DNA reads as TGTGCCAGCAGCGCCCCAGGGGGCTACAATGAGCAGTTCTTC. Residues: CASSAPGGYNEQFF.

The chain is built from TRBV10-3 and TRBJ1-1; TRBD1 is a possible D gene (5 bases). Germline V gene data show CDR1 as ENHRY and CDR2 as SYGVKD. Trimming pared 7 bases from V and 5 bases from J, leaving 17 bases between. The CDR3 runs 14 residues. The CDR3 reads CAINPGSGRTEAFF. Here the CDR3 DNA reads TGTGCCATCAACCCAGGGAGTGGGAGGACTGAAGCTTTCTTT.

Comment on this clone: The same CDR3 arises from other DNA sequences in this sample as well. V is TRBV6-5 and J is TRBJ1-1, with 9 bases identical to TRBD1. J was trimmed by 2 bases and V by 5 bases; bases with no gene match: 3. The CDR3 length is 14 residues. Germline lookup yields CDR1 MNHEY and CDR2 SVGAGI. CDR3 coding DNA: TGTGCCAGCAGTAGGACAGGGGTTAACACTGAAGCTTTCTTT. It codes for CASSRTGVNTEAFF.

This clone was recorded only once. The chain recombines TRBV19 with TRBJ2-1; TRBD2 agrees at 9 bases. The ends lost 7 bases at V and 7 bases at J; junction bases unmatched: 5. CDR3 length: 13 amino acids. Germline lookup yields CDR1 LNHDA and CDR2 SQIVND (reference sequence). CDR3 region: CASTSGVFNEQFF. In nucleotides, the CDR3 is TGTGCCAGTACTAGCGGGGTTTTTAATGAGCAGTTCTTC.

The rearrangement links TRBV6-5 to TRBJ1-1; 7 bases align to TRBD1. The CDR3 has 13 amino acids. With 4 bases clipped from V and 11 bases from J, the junction kept 10 bases outside the gene matches. CDR1 is MNHEY and CDR2 is SVGAGI in the germline V gene. CDR3 sequence reads: CASSFRQGGMAFF. As DNA, the CDR3 is TGTGCCAGCAGTTTCCGACAGGGTGGGATGGCTTTCTTT.

With respect to this clone: The same CDR3 is also encoded by other DNA sequences in this sample. The rearrangement uses TRBV6-1 and TRBJ1-6; tentative D call: TRBD1 (5 bases). Germline V gene data show CDR1 as MNHNS and CDR2 as SASEGT. V lost 2 bases, J lost 3 bases, and 5 bases lay in between. This CDR3 comprises 14 residues. The CDR3 sequence is CASSEQGYNSPLHF. For the CDR3, the DNA is TGTGCCAGCAGTGAACAGGGCTATAATTCACCCCTCCACTTT.

This chain links TRBV5-1 with TRBJ2-7; 7 positions match TRBD2. This CDR3 spans 14 amino acids. Germline V gene sequence: CDR1 SGHRS, CDR2 YFSETQ. V lost 4 bases to trimming and J lost 3 bases; unmatched junction nucleotides: 7. The CDR3 coding sequence is TGCGCCAGCAGCCGCTCCCTAGCGGACTACGAGCAGTACTTC. Translating it yields CASSRSLADYEQYF.

The J gene is TRBJ2-1, the V gene TRBV10-3; TRBD2 matches 8 bases. Germline loops: CDR1 ENHRY, CDR2 SYGVKD. After removal of 6 bases from V and 7 bases from J, the junction contained 5 bases not matched to a gene. There are 13 residues in the CDR3. DNA of the CDR3: TGTGCCATCAGGGCGGGGGGTTCGAATGAGCAGTTCTTC. Its protein is CAIRAGGSNEQFF.

The rearrangement uses TRBV30 and TRBJ2-3; D possibly corresponds to TRBD2 (5 bases). CDR1 and CDR2 (germline): GTSNPN, SVGIG (reference sequence). This CDR3 region has 14 residues. The V and J ends lost 3 bases and 2 bases respectively, with 12 bases between them. The CDR3 sequence is CAWRDRLNTDTQYF. DNA of the CDR3: TGTGCCTGGAGGGATCGACTAAACACAGATACGCAGTATTTT.

The rearrangement uses TRBV6-2 or TRBV6-3 and TRBJ2-1; 11 bases are a match to TRBD2. The trim removed 6 bases at V and 6 bases at J, leaving 7 bases unmatched. The CDR3 is 15 residues long. CDR1 MNHEY and CDR2 SVGEGT come from the germline V gene. CDR3 in amino acids: CASSSHSGGGNEQFF. The CDR3 DNA reads as TGTGCCAGCAGCAGCCATAGCGGGGGGGGCAATGAGCAGTTCTTC.

This chain links TRBV15 with TRBJ2-3; D perhaps matches TRBD2 (6 bases). The CDR3 is 15 amino acids. The germline gives CDR1 LNHNV, CDR2 YYDKDF (reference sequence). V was cut by 0 bases and J by 4 bases, with 11 bases left in between. CDR3 loop: CATSRDAGRADTQYF. DNA for the CDR3: TGTGCCACCAGCAGAGATGCGGGGAGAGCAGATACGCAGTATTTT.